Listed here are 21 T cell receptor beta chains from one sample, sequenced in a study of cytomegalovirus exposure and HLA in healthy donors. In the PCR, 60 Vbeta and 13 Jbeta primers were used. Libraries were prepared by immunoSEQ multiplex PCR; TCRdb keeps only in-frame clonotypes and omits some of them. The sample has fewer than 200,000 clones; about three quarters are singletons. The sample consisted of PBMCs. Every receptor here comes from a woman between 40 and 50 years old in good health and CMV-seropositive.

V gene TRBV6-5 combines with J gene TRBJ1-1; TRBD1 aligns across 10 bases. The junction had 2 bases not matched to a gene; V was cut back by 4 bases and J by 0 bases. This CDR3 region has 15 residues. The germline V gene encodes CDR1 MNHEY and CDR2 SVGAGI. In nucleotides, the CDR3 is TGTGCCAGCAGTTCGACAGGGGGCCTGAACACTGAAGCTTTCTTT. This gives the protein CASSSTGGLNTEAFF.

The chain has TRBV4-1 and TRBJ2-1; D is possibly TRBD1 (6 bases). CDR3 length: 16 residues. CDR1 MGHRA and CDR2 YSYEKL come from the germline V gene. V gave up 0 bases and J gave up 4 bases, with 13 bases separating them. Here the CDR3 reads CASSQEAGVRYNEQFF. The CDR3 nucleotides are TGCGCCAGCAGCCAAGAGGCAGGGGTCCGATACAATGAGCAGTTCTTC.

The chain carries TRBV19 and TRBJ1-5; a possible D gene is TRBD1 (6 bases). Trimming removed 4 bases from V and 0 bases from J, with 16 bases in between. The germline gives CDR1 LNHDA, CDR2 SQIVND (reference sequence). This CDR3 has 17 residues. The CDR3 reads CASSRRDKDFSNQPQHF. CDR3 coding DNA: TGTGCCAGTAGTAGACGGGACAAGGACTTTAGCAATCAGCCCCAGCATTTT. Variable domain in full (rest from reference TRBV19 and TRBJ1-5): DGGITQSPKYLFRKEGQNVTLSCEQNLNHDAMYWYRQDPGQGLRLIYYSQIVNDFQKGDIAEGYSVSREKKESFPLTVTSAQKNPTAFYLCASSRRDKDFSNQPQHFGDGTRLSIL.

The chain links TRBV6-6 to TRBJ2-7; D is possibly TRBD1 (6 bases). Trimming left V 6 bases short and J 3 bases short, with 18 bases between. Germline CDR1 is MNHNY and CDR2 is SVGAGI (reference sequence). The CDR3 runs to 15 residues. CDR3 sequence reads: CASSLTLGGVYEQYF. The CDR3 nucleotides are TGTGCCAGCAGCCTAACGTTAGGGGGTGTCTACGAGCAGTACTTC.

Only a few counts were recorded for this clone. J is TRBJ1-6 and V is TRBV6-5; D gene ambiguous. This CDR3 has 14 amino acids. The V gene lost 5 bases and the J gene lost 9 bases, with 14 bases spanning the gap. Germline V gives CDR1 MNHEY, CDR2 SVGAGI. The CDR3 sequence: CASSHMGSGSPLHF. The CDR3 DNA reads TGTGCCAGCAGTCACATGGGAAGCGGTTCACCCCTCCACTTT.

The chain uses TRBV18 and TRBJ1-2; 8 bases line up with TRBD1. V gave up 4 bases and J gave up 4 bases; unmatched junction bases: 8. This CDR3 spans 15 amino acids. Germline CDR1 reads KGHSH; CDR2 reads LQKENI. The CDR3 nucleotides read TGTGCCAGCTCACAGGAGGGACAGGCCCTCTATGGCTACACCTTC. It encodes CASSQEGQALYGYTF.

The chain carries TRBV28 and TRBJ1-1, with a tentative D call TRBD1 (6 bases). In germline, CDR1 is MDHEN, CDR2 SYDVKM. The CDR3 is made up of 13 amino acids. V dropped 6 bases and J dropped 0 bases, with 8 bases sitting between them. The CDR3 region is CASSRTVNTEAFF. The CDR3 DNA sequence: TGTGCCAGCAGCCGGACAGTGAACACTGAAGCTTTCTTT.

The sample holds a few counts of this clone. This chain links TRBV7-9 with TRBJ1-1; the match to TRBD1 covers 7 bases. V was pared by 6 bases and J by 7 bases, with 11 bases of the junction left unmatched. This CDR3 has 14 residues. Per the germline V gene, CDR1 is SEHNR and CDR2 is FQNEAQ (reference sequence). CDR3 residues: CASRWDSESLEAFF. The CDR3 nucleotides are TGTGCCAGCAGATGGGACAGCGAGTCTCTTGAAGCTTTCTTT.

The chain has TRBV7-2 and TRBJ2-1; 8 positions match TRBD2. Trimming removed 3 bases from V and 9 bases from J; junction bases left unmatched: 7. The CDR3 contains 14 residues. Germline lookup yields CDR1 SGHTA and CDR2 FQGNSA. For the CDR3, the DNA is TGTGCCAGCAGCTTCTCCGGGGGGGCCGGTGAGCAGTTCTTC. The encoded protein is CASSFSGGAGEQFF.

This clone has a single count. CDR3 amino acids: CASSHLGGGPQETQYF. CDR3 bases: TGCGCCAGCAGCCACTTGGGGGGGGGCCCGCAAGAGACCCAGTACTTC. The rearrangement links TRBV4-1 to TRBJ2-5; D is possibly TRBD2 (7 bases). The germline V gene encodes CDR1 MGHRA and CDR2 YSYEKL. The CDR3 runs to 16 residues. V lost 3 bases and J lost 2, with 16 bases in between.

The V gene is TRBV18, the J gene TRBJ2-3, with 14 positions matching TRBD2. The germline gives CDR1 KGHSH, CDR2 LQKENI. The CDR3 loop spans 20 amino acids. Unmatched junction bases numbered 17, after V lost 3 bases and J lost 6 bases. The CDR3 DNA reads as TGTGCCAGCTCACCGGGGGACAGCGGCCGACTAGCGGGGGGGCCCGATACGCAGTATTTT. It is translated as CASSPGDSGRLAGGPDTQYF.

J is TRBJ1-1 and V is TRBV7-2; a possible D gene is TRBD1 (5 bases). Trimming took off 6 bases at V and 4 bases at J, with 12 bases between the two ends. CDR3 length equals 13 residues. Germline CDR1 reads SGHTA; CDR2 reads FQGNSA. The CDR3 reads CASRDIIVTEAFF. The CDR3 DNA follows: TGTGCCAGCAGGGACATCATAGTCACTGAAGCTTTCTTT.

This clone was counted a few times. This sequence joins TRBV9 and TRBJ2-7; 8 nucleotides align to TRBD2. The CDR3 length is 14 residues. The germline V gene has CDR1 SGDLS and CDR2 YYNGEE. The V segment lost 0 bases and the J segment 6 bases; nucleotides outside the gene matches: 5. In nucleotides, the CDR3 is TGTGCCAGCAGCGTAGCGGGGGGGAGAGGCGAGCAGTACTTC. It yields the protein CASSVAGGRGEQYF.

This sequence joins TRBV27 and TRBJ1-2; maybe TRBD1 (6 bases). CDR3 length: 14 amino acids. V dropped 4 bases and J dropped 8 bases, with 17 bases sitting between them. Looked up from germline, CDR1 is MNHEY and CDR2 is SMNVEV (reference sequence). CDR3 in amino acids: CASSSLQGPAGYTF. CDR3 DNA: TGTGCCAGCAGTTCCCTACAGGGACCGGCGGGCTACACCTTC.

DNA for the CDR3: TGTGCCAGCAGTGTGTATGCTAACTATGGCTACACCTTC. Residues: CASSVYANYGYTF. V usage is TRBV27 and J usage is TRBJ1-2; D uncertain. Germline V CDR1 and CDR2: MNHEY, SMNVEV (reference sequence). Trimming removed 5 bases from V and 0 bases from J, with 7 bases in between. The CDR3 length is 13 residues.

V gene TRBV7-2 combines with J gene TRBJ2-3, with D perhaps matching TRBD1 (5 bases). Trimming took 5 bases from V and 2 from J, leaving 17 bases between them. Germline V gene lookup returns CDR1 SGHTA and CDR2 FQGNSA. The CDR3 consists of 16 residues. CDR3 region: CASSQTPDTYTDTQYF. Here the CDR3 DNA reads TGTGCCAGCAGCCAAACTCCGGACACATACACAGATACGCAGTATTTT. The full variable domain, its missing parts supplied by reference TRBV7-2 and TRBJ2-3, is GAGVSQSPSNKVTEKGKDVELRCDPISGHTALYWYRQSLGQGLEFLIYFQGNSAPDKSGLPSDRFSAERTGGSVSTLTIQRTQQEDSAVYLCASSQTPDTYTDTQYFGPGTRLTVL.

The gene calls are TRBV4-3 and TRBJ2-1; TRBD2 agrees at 7 bases. CDR1 and CDR2 (germline): LGHNA, YSLEER. This CDR3 spans 16 amino acids. The ends lost 1 base at V and 0 bases at J; junction bases unmatched: 3. The CDR3 DNA reads TGCGCCAGCAGCCAAGGGCGCGGGAGCTCCTACAATGAGCAGTTCTTC. Its protein is CASSQGRGSSYNEQFF.

V gene TRBV2 combines with J gene TRBJ1-2; weak D call: TRBD1 (6 bases). CDR1 SNHLY and CDR2 FYNNEI come from the germline V gene. V was clipped by 0 bases and J by 1 base, with 15 bases between them. The CDR3 runs 17 residues. This CDR3 is CASSEAESDRLNYGYTF. The CDR3 bases are TGTGCCAGCAGTGAAGCGGAATCTGACAGGCTTAACTATGGCTACACCTTC.

The chain is built from TRBV28 and TRBJ1-2; TRBD1 matches at 9 bases. The CDR3 extends over 15 amino acids. CDR1 is MDHEN, CDR2 SYDVKM, per germline. J gave up 6 bases and V 7 bases, and 12 bases lay outside the gene matches. CDR3 residues: CASNLSRQGVNGYTF. Written as DNA, the CDR3 is TGTGCCAGCAATCTTTCCCGACAGGGGGTGAATGGCTACACCTTC.

The chain carries TRBV19 and TRBJ2-1; D is possibly TRBD2 (5 bases). With 5 bases removed from V and 5 bases from J, the gap between germline ends came to 13 bases. From germline, CDR1 is LNHDA and CDR2 SQIVND (reference sequence). The CDR3 sequence is 14 residues long. CDR3 sequence reads: CASSWQIGDNEQFF. Here the CDR3 DNA reads TGTGCCAGTAGTTGGCAAATCGGGGACAATGAGCAGTTCTTC.

The chain carries TRBV28 and TRBJ1-1, with D hard to call. Germline assignment: CDR1 MDHEN and CDR2 SYDVKM. Trimming took 4 bases from V and 2 from J, leaving 5 bases between them. The CDR3 is 12 residues long. CDR3 residues: CASSYSNTEAFF. In nucleotides, the CDR3 is TGTGCCAGCAGTTATAGCAACACTGAAGCTTTCTTT.